The T cell receptor beta chain under discussion was sequenced for a study of blood T cell repertoires in COVID-19. Authors' analysis steps: Reference gene primers were amplified, and this amplification served to estimate nucleated cell counts. Sequencing used immunoSEQ multiplex PCR; TCRdb keeps in-frame clones, though not all of them. Clonal size and the V and J genes are those of that table, whereas D and trimming came from the DNA. This table has approximately 230,000 clones, about 80% appearing once. The V segment lost 5 bases and the J segment 6 bases; nucleotides outside the gene matches: 8. The CDR3 has 15 residues. Germline CDR1 reads SEHNR; CDR2 reads FQNEAQ (reference sequence).

V and J are TRBV7-9 and TRBJ1-2; 11 bases line up with TRBD1. This clonotype was sampled from an elderly man with acute or convalescent COVID-19. The sequenced sample consisted of peripheral blood. This chain's CDR3 is CASSRGQGVIDGYTF. As DNA, the CDR3 is TGTGCCAGCAGCCGGGGACAGGGGGTTATAGATGGCTACACCTTC.